This TCR beta chain was observed in a study of cytomegalovirus exposure and HLA in healthy donors. Notes on this clone: Its antigen is undetermined.

The study, taken as a whole, reports: Later analysis demonstrated an association between a missense DCLRE1C variant and TCR beta V- and J-gene trimming. A few chains linked to CMV were shown in vitro to be specific for CMV antigens. Versus the approximately 720-donor mean, an Asian-associated ancestry cluster reportedly showed fewer N-insertions in a later analysis. Across all donors, roughly uniform sequencing depth was an assumption of the presence/absence analyses.

With 60 Vbeta and 13 Jbeta primers, the PCR was carried out. Profiling relied on immunoSEQ multiplex PCR, and the TCRdb table lists in-frame clones only, not all of them. The profile shows roughly 150,000 clones, 70% of them singletons. With 6 bases removed from V and 8 bases from J, the gap between germline ends came to 19 bases. The CDR3 covers 15 residues. Germline CDR1 MNHEY, CDR2 SVGAGI. The source of this sequence is an older woman in good health and CMV-seropositive. The rearrangement uses TRBV6-5 and TRBJ1-4; weak D call: TRBD1 (6 bases). What was sequenced was PBMCs. CDR3 region: CASSSDRTGGEKLFF. The DNA for the CDR3 is TGTGCCAGCAGCTCCGACAGGACCGGGGGGGAAAAACTGTTTTTT.